This is a list of T cell receptor beta chains from one sample in a study of blood T cell repertoires in COVID-19. Libraries were prepared by immunoSEQ multiplex PCR; TCRdb keeps only in-frame clonotypes and omits some of them. The sample includes 65,000 to 90,000 clones, about 89% of them seen just once. Sequenced material: peripheral blood. The receptors here all came from a man aged 50 or older with acute or convalescent COVID-19. Each CDR3 is given with its conserved first and last residue. Fields, in order: clone size, V gene, J gene, CDR3 protein. The size entry is marked missing in some rows and otherwise reads once, few, many or a size class.

.	TRBV7-6	TRBJ2-2	CASSLNSGGGELFF
.	TRBV7-9	TRBJ2-3	CASSLATGATDTQYF
.	TRBV12-5	TRBJ1-1	CASGGTGNTEAFF
.	TRBV19	TRBJ1-1	CASSIGRVPTEAFF
.	TRBV18	TRBJ1-3	CASSPVTGVDSGNTIYF
.	TRBV3-1/TRBV3-2	TRBJ1-6	CASSLGTGDNSPLHF
.	TRBV5-8	TRBJ2-7	CASSVGTDYEQYF
.	TRBV5-1	TRBJ1-1	CASSLGQGMNTEAFF
.	TRBV7-6	TRBJ1-5	CASSFTPNSRTAYSNQPQHF
.	TRBV7-6	TRBJ2-3	CASSSGQGLTDTQYF
few	TRBV29-1	TRBJ2-1	CSVVAGSSRGGEFF
.	TRBV2	TRBJ2-2	CASRGTSGGLIGELFF
once	TRBV6-1	TRBJ1-2	CASSEGRGGYTF
once	TRBV6-1	TRBJ2-5	CASSDQRGGKETQYF
few	TRBV5-8	TRBJ1-1	CASSSRQAGNTEAFF
.	TRBV3-1/TRBV3-2	TRBJ2-3	CASSQDSQDTQYF
few	TRBV9	TRBJ2-1	CASSVVGGGLDNEQFF
once	TRBV21-1	TRBJ1-5	CASSKDTGTGSNQPQHF
few	TRBV5-8	TRBJ2-7	CASVDKYSYEQYF
.	TRBV29-1	TRBJ2-5	CSVGLRIAEETQYF
.	TRBV30	TRBJ2-1	CAWNSNGGPDEQFF
.	TRBV9	TRBJ1-2	CASSVVRTGGGYTF
.	TRBV19	TRBJ1-2	CASSFAADGYTF
.	TRBV19	TRBJ2-1	CASSGLVNEQFF
.	TRBV3-1/TRBV3-2	TRBJ1-2	CASTQLGANYGYTF
.	TRBV10-3	TRBJ1-2	CAIWDGTGGFYGYTF
.	TRBV29-1	TRBJ1-3	CSVGEVTGNTIYF
.	TRBV2	TRBJ2-1	CASTRQGDDEQFF
.	TRBV27	TRBJ2-1	CASSLYGTSGGYNEQFF
.	TRBV11-2	TRBJ2-5	CASTISGGEETQYF
few	TRBV27	TRBJ1-2	CASRIIGTGGLNYGYTF
.	TRBV24-1	TRBJ2-3	CATSVTRQGTDTQYF
once	TRBV2	TRBJ1-4	CASSELGVQGKLFF
once	TRBV10-3	TRBJ1-1	CAISEEGTNTEAFF
.	TRBV7-3	TRBJ2-5	CASSLGGGAKTQYF
once	TRBV28	TRBJ1-5	CASSATGVGNQPQHF
.	TRBV5-4	TRBJ2-1	CASSFPSGGYNEQFF
.	TRBV5-1	TRBJ2-3	CASRKWMGQGTDTQYF
.	TRBV7-2	TRBJ2-5	CASSLPTIGTQYF
.	TRBV19	TRBJ1-2	CASSNRLPDRALYGYTF
.	TRBV7-2	TRBJ1-1	CASSLGVNPGQGRAFF
.	TRBV2	TRBJ1-2	CASSGGTAGYGYTF
.	TRBV15	TRBJ1-1	CATSRGQLNTEAFF
.	TRBV30	TRBJ2-4	CAWRETGEGIKNIQYF
.	TRBV27	TRBJ1-6	CASSLRVQGNSPLHF
.	TRBV3-1/TRBV3-2	TRBJ2-5	CASTLAGGPSETQYF
.	TRBV5-1	TRBJ1-2	CASSFGGGYGYTF
.	TRBV3-1/TRBV3-2	TRBJ2-3	CASSQWTSGGDPDTQYF
.	TRBV9	TRBJ1-4	CASSVWGGLDEKLFF
once	TRBV29-1	TRBJ2-1	CSVEDMRDRGRYEQFF
.	TRBV6-5	TRBJ1-1	CASSPGPNTEAFF
.	TRBV11-2	TRBJ2-3	CASSSTGQARDTQYF
.	TRBV9	TRBJ1-5	CASSVAWGAHLQPQHF